The T cell receptor (beta chain) described here comes from a study of graft-versus-host responses after intestinal transplantation. Across the study: After anti-thymocyte globulin induction, recipients took tacrolimus and steroids for around three years. General study points: Association was observed between peak circulating GvH clone levels and early post-transplant HvG declines. GvH clones detected in recipient marrow included some appearing first in ileum or blood.

The method was immunoSEQ multiplex PCR; TCRdb's version includes in-frame clones alone and lacks a portion of them. The sample shows over 65,000 clones, 91% of them seen only once. Details on this clone: The antigen is undetermined.

This receptor was identified in a human donor who received an intestinal transplant. The specimen comprised unstimulated CD4+ T cells sorted from spleen or lymph node cells, sampled before intestinal transplant.

The CDR3 is CASSIGQTYGYTF. The DNA of the CDR3 is TGTGCCAGTAGTATAGGACAGACTTATGGCTACACCTTC. The chain combines TRBV19 with TRBJ1-2, with TRBD1 as a possible D gene (5 bases). Trimming took 1 base from V and 5 from J, leaving 8 bases between them. The CDR3 loop spans 13 amino acids. Germline V lookup: CDR1 LNHDA, CDR2 SQIVND (reference sequence).